A single T cell receptor (beta chain) is shown here with its context. The assay was immunoSEQ multiplex PCR, and TCRdb's table has in-frame clones only and misses some. The repertoire consists of almost 65,000 clones, with about 83% occurring once and the leading ten covering approximately 0.75%. These data belong to a study of OX40 agonist ivuxolimab in advanced cancers. V shed 1 base and J shed 9 bases, with 13 bases lying between them. Germline lookup yields CDR1 SQVTM and CDR2 ANQGSEA. The CDR3 runs 13 residues. The chain uses TRBV29-1 and TRBJ2-1, with a weak D call TRBD2 (5 bases). The sequencing here drew on CD4+ or CD8+ T cells sorted from blood, taken in a trial of the OX40 agonist ivuxolimab. The source is an adult with an advanced solid tumor such as melanoma, head and neck, liver or kidney cancer. CDR3 in amino acids: CSVEGPGMGEQFF. As DNA, the CDR3 is TGCAGCGTTGAAGGCCCGGGAATGGGTGAGCAGTTCTTC.